A single sample gave rise to the 24 T cell receptor beta chains below, sequenced in a study of PD-1 blockade in classical Hodgkin lymphoma. There was relapse after autologous stem cell transplantation in every patient, and there was variation in brentuximab vedotin exposure. Only in-frame clones appear in the TCRdb table, and some are missing; sequencing was by immunoSEQ multiplex PCR. Of more than 85,000 clones in the sample, over 90% were seen once. The starting material was peripheral blood mononuclear cells (PBMCs), obtained before the second cycle of nivolumab. The receptors derive from a human donor with classical Hodgkin lymphoma.

The chain employs TRBV2 and TRBJ2-7; 8 bases match TRBD2. After removal of 10 bases from V and 2 bases from J, the junction contained 7 bases not matched to a gene. Germline CDR1 and CDR2: SNHLY and FYNNEI. CDR3 length: 13 amino acids. CDR3 protein: CAIPGLGPYEQYF. CDR3 nucleotide sequence: TGTGCCATCCCGGGACTAGGGCCCTACGAGCAGTACTTC. Full variable domain (outside the CDR3, taken from reference TRBV2 and TRBJ2-7): EPEVTQTPSHQVTQMGQEVILRCVPISNHLYFYWYRQILGQKVEFLVSFYNNEISEKSEIFDDQFSVERPDGSNFTLKIRSTKLEDSAMYFCAIPGLGPYEQYFGPGTRLTVT.

The gene calls are TRBV2 and TRBJ1-5; no clear D. V lost 6 bases to trimming and J lost 1 base, with 19 bases between them. Germline V CDR1 and CDR2: SNHLY, FYNNEI. The CDR3 runs to 17 residues. The CDR3 region has the DNA TGTGCCAGCAGCGTCCTCTGGCAAAAAGCGAGCAATCAGCCCCAGCATTTT. It specifies CASSVLWQKASNQPQHF.

The genes are TRBV5-4 and TRBJ1-4, with D uncertain. In germline, CDR1 is SGHNT, CDR2 YYREEE (reference sequence). CDR3 size: 12 residues. V shed 5 bases and J shed 5 bases, with 7 bases lying between them. The CDR3 nucleotides read TGTGCCAGCAGATCCAAGAATGAAAAACTGTTTTTT. It translates to CASRSKNEKLFF.

V usage is TRBV13 and J usage is TRBJ2-2; tentatively, D is TRBD2 (5 bases). Deletions cut 5 bases from V and 9 bases from J, with 13 bases between. The V gene's germline CDR1 is PRHDT and CDR2 FYEKMQ (reference sequence). The CDR3 runs to 13 residues. The CDR3 DNA reads as TGTGCCAGCAGCCTACTAGTAACCAGGGAGCTGTTTTTT. It specifies CASSLLVTRELFF. Using reference TRBV13 and TRBJ2-2 for the parts outside the CDR3, the full variable domain is AAGVIQSPRHLIKEKRETATLKCYPIPRHDTVYWYQQGPGQDPQFLISFYEKMQSDKGSIPDRFSAQQFSDYHSELNMSSLELGDSALYFCASSLLVTRELFFGEGSRLTVL.

This clone was counted between two and nine times. The rearrangement joins TRBV5-4 to TRBJ1-2; 7 bases line up with TRBD1. Germline V CDR1 and CDR2: SGHNT, YYREEE (reference sequence). The CDR3 consists of 15 residues. With 3 bases clipped from V and 8 bases from J, the junction kept 13 bases outside the gene matches. CDR3 residues: CASSSPSRQGRGYTF. The DNA of the CDR3 is TGTGCCAGCAGCTCCCCTTCCAGACAGGGTCGAGGCTACACCTTC.

The chain is built from TRBV4-1 and TRBJ1-5, with D unclear. The CDR3 is 15 residues long. The germline V gene encodes CDR1 MGHRA and CDR2 YSYEKL. Trimming took 0 bases from V and 3 from J, leaving 9 bases between them. The CDR3 spells CASSQERQLNQPQHF. CDR3 bases: TGCGCCAGCAGCCAAGAAAGGCAGCTCAATCAGCCCCAGCATTTT.

The genes are TRBV6-6 and TRBJ2-4, with 7 bases lining up with TRBD2. CDR1 is MNHNY, CDR2 SVGAGI, per germline (reference sequence). The junction had 2 bases not matched to a gene; V was cut back by 0 bases and J by 0 bases. CDR3 size: 16 residues. The CDR3 is CASSYSWEGAKNIQYF. The CDR3 nucleotides are TGTGCCAGCAGTTACTCGTGGGAGGGAGCCAAAAACATTCAGTACTTC.

The chain recombines TRBV6-5 with TRBJ2-7; weak D call: TRBD2 (6 bases). The CDR3 totals 15 residues. V lost 0 bases and J 3 bases, leaving 12 bases between the germline ends. The germline V gene has CDR1 MNHEY and CDR2 SVGAGI. CDR3 loop: CASSYSPMGGYEQYF. The CDR3 region has the DNA TGTGCCAGCAGTTACTCCCCCATGGGGGGCTACGAGCAGTACTTC.

CDR3 sequence reads: CASSQTGGSGKETQYF. In DNA, the CDR3 is TGTGCCAGCAGCCAGACAGGGGGCTCGGGGAAGGAGACCCAGTACTTC. V gene TRBV28 combines with J gene TRBJ2-5; 10 nucleotides line up with TRBD1. Germline V gives CDR1 MDHEN, CDR2 SYDVKM. CDR3 length: 16 amino acids. Trimming took 6 bases from V and 5 from J; bases not matched to a gene: 12.

The chain links TRBV4-1 to TRBJ1-1; unclear D gene. The CDR3 length is 11 residues. Germline V CDR1 and CDR2: MGHRA, YSYEKL. V lost 0 bases, J lost 11 bases, and 7 bases lay in between. Here the CDR3 reads CASSQDRWAFF. The CDR3 DNA reads as TGCGCCAGCAGCCAAGATAGGTGGGCTTTCTTT.

This chain joins TRBV25-1 and TRBJ1-2, with 11 positions matching TRBD1. Germline values: CDR1 MGHDK, CDR2 SYGVNS. V shed 7 bases and J 8 bases; nucleotides not matched to a gene: 3. This CDR3 has 12 amino acids. The CDR3 here is CASTRTGGGYTF. Written as DNA, the CDR3 is TGTGCCAGCACTAGGACAGGGGGCGGCTACACCTTC.

This chain links TRBV7-9 with TRBJ2-7; 8 bases line up with TRBD1. CDR1 SEHNR and CDR2 FQNEAQ come from the germline V gene (reference sequence). V lost 8 bases, J lost 4 bases, and 4 bases stayed unmatched. The CDR3 is made up of 12 amino acids. The CDR3 DNA sequence: TGTGCCAGCCGGGACAGGTATTACGAGCAGTACTTC. Translated, it gives CASRDRYYEQYF.

The chain joins TRBV9 to TRBJ1-2; D is possibly TRBD1 (5 bases). Per the germline V gene, CDR1 is SGDLS and CDR2 is YYNGEE. The V end was cut by 0 bases, the J end by 6 bases, with 9 bases between. The CDR3 is 13 residues long. For the CDR3, the DNA is TGTGCCAGCAGCGTAGGGGGCCTAGATGGCTACACCTTC. Its protein product is CASSVGGLDGYTF.

The rearrangement uses TRBV6-5 and TRBJ2-5; D may be TRBD2 (6 bases). The CDR3 sequence is 15 residues long. Deletions cut 0 bases from V and 4 bases from J, with 12 bases between. Germline loops: CDR1 MNHEY, CDR2 SVGAGI. The CDR3 loop is CASSYSGGGAETQYF. In nucleotides, the CDR3 is TGTGCCAGCAGTTACTCGGGGGGAGGAGCAGAGACCCAGTACTTC.

V is TRBV29-1 and J is TRBJ1-1; D gene unclear. The CDR3 runs 13 residues. Germline CDR1 and CDR2: SQVTM and ANQGSEA. Trimming removed 6 bases at V and 2 bases at J, with 13 bases between. Written as DNA, the CDR3 is TGCAGCGTCTGGATTACAGCCAACACTGAAGCTTTCTTT. Translating it yields CSVWITANTEAFF.

The CDR3 here is CASSHKGNNEKLFF. As DNA, the CDR3 is TGTGCCAGCAGCCACAAAGGAAATAATGAAAAACTGTTTTTT. The rearrangement uses TRBV7-2 and TRBJ1-4; no reliable D call. The CDR3 is made up of 14 amino acids. The germline V and J ends were trimmed by 5 bases and 4 bases, with 11 bases remaining between them. CDR1 SGHTA and CDR2 FQGNSA come from the germline V gene.

This sequence joins TRBV4-1 and TRBJ2-7; 7 bases line up with TRBD2. Trimming at V came to 0 bases and at J to 3 bases, leaving 14 bases not matched to a gene. Germline V gene sequence: CDR1 MGHRA, CDR2 YSYEKL. This CDR3 spans 18 amino acids. The CDR3 loop is CASSQETAAQAGRYEQYF. The CDR3 DNA is TGCGCCAGCAGCCAAGAGACCGCGGCGCAAGCGGGACGCTACGAGCAGTACTTC.

The gene calls are TRBV5-1 and TRBJ1-6, with 7 bases aligning to TRBD1. The V segment lost 1 base and the J segment 8 bases; nucleotides outside the gene matches: 0. The CDR3 has 13 amino acids. Germline-derived CDR1 and CDR2 are SGHRS and YFSETQ. The CDR3 is CASSLTGDSPLHF. The CDR3 nucleotides read TGCGCCAGCAGCTTGACAGGGGATTCACCCCTCCACTTT. Complete variable domain (other parts from reference TRBV5-1 and TRBJ1-6): KAGVTQTPRYLIKTRGQQVTLSCSPISGHRSVSWYQQTPGQGLQFLFEYFSETQRNKGNFPGRFSGRQFSNSRSEMNVSTLELGDSALYLCASSLTGDSPLHFGNGTRLTVT.

This clone has only one observation. The chain joins TRBV9 to TRBJ1-2; D is uncertain. V was pared by 3 bases and J by 0 bases, with 12 bases between. Germline values: CDR1 SGDLS, CDR2 YYNGEE. The CDR3 extends over 15 amino acids. The CDR3 is CASSEPSRTNYGYTF. DNA for the CDR3: TGTGCCAGCAGCGAACCTTCCCGGACTAACTATGGCTACACCTTC.

The chain carries TRBV20-1 and TRBJ2-7, with no clear D. CDR1 is DFQATT, CDR2 SNEGSKA, per germline (reference sequence). Trimming removed 6 bases at V and 10 bases at J, with 16 bases between. The CDR3 runs 11 residues. CDR3 sequence reads: CSAPLAEYQYF. The CDR3 DNA reads TGCAGTGCGCCCCTGGCGGAGTACCAGTACTTC.

The genes are TRBV27 and TRBJ1-1; D gene unclear. The CDR3 length is 13 residues. CDR1 MNHEY and CDR2 SMNVEV come from the germline V gene (reference sequence). Trimming shortened V by 7 bases and J by 3 bases, and 12 bases separated the two germline ends. The CDR3 nucleotides are TGTGCCAGCACAAGGCGGGCGGACACTGAAGCTTTCTTT. Protein: CASTRRADTEAFF.

The chain uses TRBV27 and TRBJ2-3; unclear D gene. V dropped 2 bases and J dropped 6 bases, with 9 bases sitting between them. CDR3 length: 13 amino acids. CDR1 and CDR2 from the germline V gene are MNHEY and SMNVEV (reference sequence). CDR3 coding DNA: TGTGCCAGCAGTTTAGTTCGATCCGATACGCAGTATTTT. Translated, it gives CASSLVRSDTQYF.

This chain connects TRBV27 to TRBJ1-2; D remains unclear. The CDR3 loop spans 14 amino acids. V was trimmed by 2 bases and J by 3 bases, leaving 10 bases between them. Germline V gene sequence: CDR1 MNHEY, CDR2 SMNVEV (reference sequence). The CDR3 region is CASSLTAGDYGYTF. Written as DNA, the CDR3 is TGTGCCAGCAGTTTAACAGCTGGGGACTATGGCTACACCTTC.

The V gene is TRBV6-5, the J gene TRBJ2-3; the D gene is possibly TRBD2 (5 bases). This CDR3 has 15 amino acids. V lost 5 bases to trimming and J lost 3 bases, with 15 bases between them. Germline V lookup: CDR1 MNHEY, CDR2 SVGAGI. As DNA, the CDR3 is TGTGCCAGCAGTCCCCAGGTACCGGGGACAGATACGCAGTATTTT. Translating gives CASSPQVPGTDTQYF.